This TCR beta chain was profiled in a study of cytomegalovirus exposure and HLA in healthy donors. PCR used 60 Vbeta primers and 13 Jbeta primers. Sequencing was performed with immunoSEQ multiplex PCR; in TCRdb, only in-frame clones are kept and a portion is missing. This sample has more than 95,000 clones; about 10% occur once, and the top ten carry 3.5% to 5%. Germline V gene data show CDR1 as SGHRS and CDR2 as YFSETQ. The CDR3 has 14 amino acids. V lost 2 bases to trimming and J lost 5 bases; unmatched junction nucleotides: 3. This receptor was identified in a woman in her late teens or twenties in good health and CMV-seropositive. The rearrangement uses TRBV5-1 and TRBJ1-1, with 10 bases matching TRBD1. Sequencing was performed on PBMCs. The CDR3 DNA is TGCGCCAGCAGCTTCCAGGGACAGGGGACTGAAGCTTTCTTT. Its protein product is CASSFQGQGTEAFF.